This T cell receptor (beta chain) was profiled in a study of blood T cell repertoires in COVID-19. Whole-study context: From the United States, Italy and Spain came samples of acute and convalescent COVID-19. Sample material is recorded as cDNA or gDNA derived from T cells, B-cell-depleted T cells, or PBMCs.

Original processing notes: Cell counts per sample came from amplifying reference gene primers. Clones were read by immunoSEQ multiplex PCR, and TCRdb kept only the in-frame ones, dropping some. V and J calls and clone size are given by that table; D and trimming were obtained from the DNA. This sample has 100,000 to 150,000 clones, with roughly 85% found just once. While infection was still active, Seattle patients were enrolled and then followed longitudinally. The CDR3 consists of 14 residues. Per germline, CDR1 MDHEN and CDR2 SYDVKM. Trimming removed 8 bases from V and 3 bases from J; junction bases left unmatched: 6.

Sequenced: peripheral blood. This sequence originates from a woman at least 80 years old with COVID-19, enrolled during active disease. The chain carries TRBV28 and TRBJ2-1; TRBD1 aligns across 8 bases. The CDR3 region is CASLDRAYYNEQFF. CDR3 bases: TGTGCCAGCTTGGACAGGGCTTACTACAATGAGCAGTTCTTC.